The sequence of this TCR beta chain was determined in a study of blood T cell repertoires in COVID-19. Participants' own reports of clinical history determined their cohort assignment. Some clones are missing from TCRdb's copy, which holds only in-frame ones; the method was immunoSEQ multiplex PCR. Of approximately 330,000 clones in the sample, roughly 91% were seen once. CDR3 length: 16 amino acids. Trimming cost V 6 bases and J 0 bases; bases outside gene matches: 5. Germline lookup yields CDR1 KGHSH and CDR2 LQKENI. V usage is TRBV18 and J usage is TRBJ1-5; 10 positions agree with TRBD1. The source material was PBMCs or T cells enriched from blood (not recorded which). The TCR was taken from a woman in her thirties who had recovered from COVID-19. The CDR3 here is CASSPGTGASNQPQHF. CDR3 DNA: TGTGCCAGCTCCCCCGGGACAGGGGCTAGCAATCAGCCCCAGCATTTT.